A single sample gave rise to the 11 T cell receptor beta chains below, sequenced in a study of PD-1 blockade in classical Hodgkin lymphoma. Some clones are missing from TCRdb's copy, which holds only in-frame ones; the method was immunoSEQ multiplex PCR. The sample holds more than 50,000 clones, around nine tenths seen once. Each patient's relapse followed autologous stem cell transplantation, and brentuximab vedotin exposure varied. Specimen: peripheral blood mononuclear cells (PBMCs), collected at baseline. The receptors shown here come from a human donor with classical Hodgkin lymphoma.

The rearrangement links TRBV19 to TRBJ2-3, with 14 bases matching TRBD2. There are 17 residues in the CDR3. J was trimmed by 6 bases and V by 5 bases; bases with no gene match: 10. In germline, CDR1 is LNHDA, CDR2 SQIVND (reference sequence). CDR3 loop: CASSSQTSGGALDTQYF. As DNA, the CDR3 is TGTGCCAGTAGTTCTCAGACTAGCGGGGGGGCCCTCGATACGCAGTATTTT.

CDR3 bases: TGTGCCAGCAGACCGGACCAAGAGACCCAGTACTTC. The encoded protein is CASRPDQETQYF. J is TRBJ2-5 and V is TRBV2; D remains ambiguous. The V end lost 6 bases, the J end lost 0 bases, and 5 bases lay between the germline ends. The CDR3 has 12 amino acids. From germline, CDR1 is SNHLY and CDR2 FYNNEI.

This clone was observed a few times. The chain recombines TRBV5-1 with TRBJ2-5; D remains unclear. The CDR3 totals 13 residues. Between the trimmed V and J ends, which lost 4 bases and 2 bases, there was a span of 9 bases. Germline V gene lookup returns CDR1 SGHRS and CDR2 YFSETQ. CDR3 sequence: CASSAYTQETQYF. As DNA, the CDR3 is TGCGCCAGCAGCGCCTACACTCAAGAGACCCAGTACTTC.

The chain joins TRBV18 to TRBJ2-7, with 9 bases lining up with TRBD1. Losses at the gene ends were 8 bases for V and 5 bases for J; bases not matched to a gene: 4. The CDR3 runs 12 residues. In germline, CDR1 is KGHSH, CDR2 LQKENI. The CDR3: CASTGDRDEQYF. The CDR3 DNA reads TGTGCCAGCACAGGGGACAGGGACGAGCAGTACTTC.

The sample holds a few counts of this clone. The chain carries TRBV5-8 and TRBJ1-5; D is undetermined. CDR1 and CDR2 from the germline V gene are SGHTS and YDEGEE. Trimming shortened V by 1 base and J by 2 bases, and 7 bases separated the two germline ends. The CDR3 runs to 14 residues. The CDR3 sequence: CASSLLNGNQPQHF. The CDR3 coding sequence is TGTGCCAGCAGCTTGCTAAACGGCAATCAGCCCCAGCATTTT.

In nucleotides, the CDR3 is TGTGCCAGCAGTCTTGGGGAGTATCTATTATATGGCTACACCTTC. It yields the protein CASSLGEYLLYGYTF. The chain recombines TRBV28 with TRBJ1-2; the D is unclear. V gave up 5 bases and J gave up 5 bases, with 18 bases separating them. Germline assignment: CDR1 MDHEN and CDR2 SYDVKM. This CDR3 spans 15 amino acids.

V and J are TRBV9 and TRBJ2-7, with TRBD2 as a possible D gene (6 bases). The CDR3 consists of 15 residues. V lost 1 base and J 4 bases, leaving 15 bases between the germline ends. Germline CDR1 reads SGDLS; CDR2 reads YYNGEE. CDR3 bases: TGTGCCAGCAGCGTAAGTAGCGGCAGTTCTTACGAGCAGTACTTC. Its protein is CASSVSSGSSYEQYF.

The chain has TRBV7-2 and TRBJ2-1; 13 nucleotides align to TRBD2. The germline CDR1 and CDR2 sequences are SGHTA and FQGNSA. V was clipped by 7 bases and J by 9 bases; unmatched bases: 9. This CDR3 has 15 residues. CDR3 DNA: TGTGCCAGCAACCTGCGAGGGACTAGCGGGACTGAGCAGTTCTTC. Its translation is CASNLRGTSGTEQFF.

The V gene is TRBV5-1, the J gene TRBJ1-6, with TRBD1 matching over 10 bases. The CDR3 consists of 13 residues. V shed 8 bases, J shed 10 bases, and the junction held 6 bases outside the gene matches. CDR1 and CDR2 from the germline V gene are SGHRS and YFSETQ. The CDR3 is CASSGTGDSPLHF. CDR3 coding DNA: TGCGCCAGTTCCGGGACAGGGGACTCACCCCTCCACTTT.

This chain connects TRBV18 to TRBJ1-2, with D perhaps matching TRBD1 (5 bases). This CDR3 region has 15 residues. Deletions cut 2 bases from V and 2 bases from J, with 12 bases between. Germline V gene lookup returns CDR1 KGHSH and CDR2 LQKENI. The CDR3 coding sequence is TGTGCCAGCTCACCAGTGAGGGGCGCAAACTATGGCTACACCTTC. Translation: CASSPVRGANYGYTF.

CDR3 in DNA: TGCGCCAGCAGTGGGGGGACAGGGGGCAGGAACACTGAAGCTTTCTTT. Amino acids: CASSGGTGGRNTEAFF. The chain carries TRBV10-2 and TRBJ1-1, with TRBD1 matching over 12 bases. V lost 4 bases to trimming and J lost 1 base; unmatched junction nucleotides: 4. Germline CDR1 WSHSY, CDR2 SAAADI. This CDR3 has 16 residues.